The 11 T cell receptor beta chains given below trace back to one sample, sequenced in a study of cytomegalovirus exposure and HLA in healthy donors (dated by TCRdb to the late 2010s). Library prep was done by the immunoSEQ multiplex PCR assay. For the multiplex PCR, a mixture combining 60 forward primers for TCR Vbeta segments and 13 reverse primers for TCR Jbeta segments was used. The table was pulled from immuneACCESS by TCRdb, which kept in-frame rearrangements only. Such tables lose some clones; where checked, under half of the loss comes from unresolved V genes, and the rest has no known cause. The sample includes some 160,000 clones, with over 75% observed a single time. Clones ranked in the top ten supply about 1.7% of the sample. Specimen: PBMCs. The receptor source for this set is a woman aged 25 to 39 in good health and CMV-seronegative.

The chain employs TRBV29-1 and TRBJ1-1; the D gene is possibly TRBD1 (5 bases). V dropped 5 bases and J dropped 0 bases, with 16 bases sitting between them. Germline loops: CDR1 SQVTM, CDR2 ANQGSEA. This CDR3 region has 15 residues. This chain's CDR3 is CSVLPPGGMNTEAFF. The CDR3 region has the DNA TGCAGCGTTCTTCCCCCCGGGGGAATGAACACTGAAGCTTTCTTT.

The chain is built from TRBV5-1 and TRBJ2-7; D gene ambiguous. This CDR3 spans 14 amino acids. V shed 4 bases and J shed 0 bases, with 11 bases lying between them. Germline CDR1 is SGHRS and CDR2 is YFSETQ. The CDR3 protein is CASSPDIGSYEQYF. In DNA form, the CDR3 reads TGCGCCAGCAGCCCCGACATCGGCTCCTACGAGCAGTACTTC.

The chain joins TRBV5-1 to TRBJ2-5; weak D call: TRBD2 (5 bases). The CDR3 length is 16 residues. Germline CDR1 SGHRS, CDR2 YFSETQ. Deletions cut 4 bases from V and 3 bases from J, with 19 bases between. CDR3 in DNA: TGCGCCAGCAGCCGAGGGCGGATGGACCTGGAAGAGACCCAGTACTTC. This encodes CASSRGRMDLEETQYF.

The rearrangement joins TRBV9 to TRBJ2-7, with 8 positions matching TRBD2. The CDR3 is made up of 14 amino acids. V lost 7 bases and J lost 5; bases outside the gene matches: 11. Germline V gives CDR1 SGDLS, CDR2 YYNGEE. The CDR3 spells CASSRGGAPDEQYF. CDR3 DNA sequence: TGTGCCAGCTCTCGGGGGGGTGCTCCTGACGAGCAGTACTTC.

This sequence joins TRBV9 and TRBJ1-4; possibly TRBD1 for D (5 bases). This CDR3 has 17 residues. Per germline, CDR1 SGDLS and CDR2 YYNGEE. V lost 5 bases to trimming and J lost 1 base, with 18 bases between them. The CDR3 DNA follows: TGTGCCAGCAGTGCCTCAAACACGGGGGGAACTAATGAAAAACTGTTTTTT. Translation gives CASSASNTGGTNEKLFF.

This chain links TRBV25-1 with TRBJ1-2; TRBD1 matches 9 bases. Germline lookup yields CDR1 MGHDK and CDR2 SYGVNS. After removal of 6 bases from V and 1 base from J, the junction contained 3 bases not matched to a gene. CDR3 length equals 14 residues. This CDR3 reads CASSGTGINYGYTF. DNA of the CDR3: TGTGCCAGCAGCGGGACAGGGATTAACTATGGCTACACCTTC.

This chain uses TRBV11-3 with TRBJ1-1; TRBD1 matches at 9 bases. The CDR3 has 16 amino acids. The V and J ends lost 4 bases and 3 bases, in that order; junction bases with no gene match: 9. Germline CDR1 is SGHNT and CDR2 is YENEEA. The CDR3 DNA reads TGTGCCAGCAGCTCCTCCGGGACAGGGCCCGACACTGAAGCTTTCTTT. Its translation: CASSSSGTGPDTEAFF.

This clone was counted a single time. This chain links TRBV7-2 with TRBJ2-6; 7 nucleotides match TRBD1. The CDR3 sequence is 16 residues long. The V and J ends lost 0 bases and 1 base, in that order; junction bases with no gene match: 0. Germline values: CDR1 SGHTA, CDR2 FQGNSA. CDR3 region: CASSLAQGSGANVLTF. CDR3 bases: TGTGCCAGCAGCTTAGCACAGGGGTCTGGGGCCAACGTCCTGACTTTC.

The J gene is TRBJ1-2, the V gene TRBV6-1, with 7 bases identical to TRBD1. The germline V gene encodes CDR1 MNHNS and CDR2 SASEGT. This CDR3 has 14 amino acids. The J segment lost 3 bases and the V segment lost 6 bases, leaving 7 bases of the junction unmatched. The CDR3 loop is CASRGTAGHYGYTF. In DNA form, the CDR3 reads TGTGCCAGCAGAGGGACAGCTGGCCACTATGGCTACACCTTC.

This clone was seen more than once but under ten times. The J gene is TRBJ2-1, the V gene TRBV13, with a tentative D call TRBD1 (5 bases). The length of the CDR3 is 12 residues. The germline V gene has CDR1 PRHDT and CDR2 FYEKMQ (reference sequence). Trimming cost V 4 bases and J 7 bases, with 8 bases left between them. CDR3 amino acids: CASSSQGNEQFF. The CDR3 DNA reads as TGTGCCAGCAGCTCTCAGGGAAATGAGCAGTTCTTC.

The chain recombines TRBV30 with TRBJ2-1; 13 nucleotides align to TRBD2. After removal of 3 bases from V and 10 bases from J, the junction contained 3 bases not matched to a gene. Germline CDR1 GTSNPN, CDR2 SVGIG (reference sequence). The CDR3 is made up of 13 amino acids. Here the CDR3 reads CAWSRLAGGEQFF. CDR3 sequence (DNA): TGTGCCTGGAGCCGACTAGCGGGGGGAGAGCAGTTCTTC.